The 25 T cell receptor beta chains below come from one sample, sequenced in a study of PD-L1 blockade in urothelial cancer. Measured with immunoSEQ multiplex PCR; TCRdb has only the in-frame clones, and not every one. The repertoire consists of tens of thousands of clones, with about 81% occurring once and the leading ten covering over 1.5%. Time point given: pretreatment peripheral blood. The specimen comprised PBMCs, sampled around atezolizumab (anti-PD-L1) treatment. These receptors came from a man between 65 and 79 years old with urothelial cancer.

The table lists this clone with a few counts. The gene calls are TRBV27 and TRBJ2-2, with D hard to call. The V end was cut by 2 bases, the J end by 6 bases, with 7 bases between. There are 13 residues in the CDR3. CDR1 is MNHEY and CDR2 is SMNVEV in the germline V gene (reference sequence). CDR3 sequence: CASSLRGSGELFF. The CDR3, as DNA: TGTGCCAGCAGTTTACGAGGATCCGGGGAGCTGTTTTTT.

The sample holds a few counts of this clone. V is TRBV12-5 and J is TRBJ1-3; D is undetermined. CDR3 size: 14 residues. V was trimmed by 4 bases and J by 0 bases, leaving 7 bases between them. Germline loops: CDR1 LGHNT, CDR2 FRNRAP. The CDR3 loop reads CASGSPSSGNTIYF. CDR3 coding DNA: TGTGCTAGTGGTTCGCCCAGCTCTGGAAACACCATATATTTT.

The J gene is TRBJ2-2, the V gene TRBV7-9, with 7 positions matching TRBD2. This CDR3 has 15 residues. Germline CDR1 and CDR2: SEHNR and FQNEAQ (reference sequence). Germline trimming cut 2 bases from V and 4 bases from J; bases unmatched to any gene: 4. The CDR3 DNA reads as TGTGCCAGCAGCTTACGGCGGGAGTTCACCGGGGAGCTGTTTTTT. Its translation: CASSLRREFTGELFF.

The chain is built from TRBV28 and TRBJ1-5, with 8 bases identical to TRBD1. CDR1 and CDR2 from the germline V gene are MDHEN and SYDVKM. There are 14 residues in the CDR3. V was pared by 7 bases and J by 3 bases, with 5 bases of the junction left unmatched. The DNA for the CDR3 is TGTGCCAGCACCGCGGACAGGGACAATCAGCCCCAGCATTTT. This translates into CASTADRDNQPQHF.

The rearrangement joins TRBV10-3 to TRBJ2-2; D perhaps matches TRBD1 (6 bases). CDR1 is ENHRY, CDR2 SYGVKD, per germline. CDR3 length equals 14 residues. V was shortened by 5 bases and J by 1 base, with 8 bases between the two germline ends. CDR3 DNA: TGTGCCATCAGTCAACAGGGGAACACCGGGGAGCTGTTTTTT. Encoded protein: CAISQQGNTGELFF.

The chain links TRBV29-1 to TRBJ1-2; a weak D match, TRBD1 (5 bases). The CDR3 has 15 residues. Germline assignment: CDR1 SQVTM and CDR2 ANQGSEA. V was trimmed by 4 bases and J by 4 bases, leaving 19 bases between them. Here the CDR3 DNA reads TGCAGCGTTGGGGGCCCGCTCGCGGAAGGCTATGGCTACACCTTC. Encoded protein: CSVGGPLAEGYGYTF.

The chain is built from TRBV5-8 and TRBJ1-4; unclear D gene. The CDR3 loop spans 14 amino acids. From germline, CDR1 is SGHTS and CDR2 YDEGEE. V gave up 5 bases and J gave up 4 bases, with 12 bases separating them. For the CDR3, the DNA is TGTGCCAGCAGTAGGAGGGCTAATAATGAAAAACTGTTTTTT. Protein sequence: CASSRRANNEKLFF.

V and J are TRBV28 and TRBJ1-1, with a weak D call TRBD1 (6 bases). Germline-derived CDR1 and CDR2 are MDHEN and SYDVKM. CDR3 length: 13 amino acids. V lost 11 bases and J 7 bases, leaving 20 bases between the germline ends. CDR3 in amino acids: CASLGAVFNEAFF. The CDR3 coding sequence is TGTGCCTCCCTGGGGGCAGTTTTTAATGAAGCTTTCTTT.

The chain couples TRBV9 to TRBJ2-1; maybe TRBD2 (6 bases). The germline V gene has CDR1 SGDLS and CDR2 YYNGEE. This CDR3 comprises 13 residues. Trimming shortened V by 10 bases and J by 4 bases, and 15 bases separated the two germline ends. The CDR3: CAGFGGPYNEQFF. CDR3 coding DNA: TGTGCCGGCTTCGGGGGACCGTACAATGAGCAGTTCTTC.

The V and J genes are TRBV6-5 and TRBJ1-1; no reliable D call. V lost 4 bases to trimming and J lost 5 bases, with 17 bases between them. This CDR3 contains 15 residues. CDR1 is MNHEY and CDR2 is SVGAGI in the germline V gene. In DNA form, the CDR3 reads TGTGCCAGCAGTTCCCAGGACCCGGGAGGGACTGAAGCTTTCTTT. The encoded protein is CASSSQDPGGTEAFF.

V and J are TRBV5-6 and TRBJ2-7, with 9 bases that match TRBD1. V trimming: 3 bases; J trimming: 6 bases; junction bases outside the gene matches: 7. Germline CDR1 SGHDT, CDR2 YYEEEE. The CDR3 contains 14 residues. Here the CDR3 DNA reads TGTGCCAGCAGCTCGGGACAGGGTCGAACCGAGCAGTACTTC. Protein product: CASSSGQGRTEQYF.

The chain is built from TRBV28 and TRBJ1-2, with no clear D. CDR3 length: 11 residues. V was shortened by 5 bases and J by 4 bases, with 5 bases between the two germline ends. Looked up from germline, CDR1 is MDHEN and CDR2 is SYDVKM. In nucleotides, the CDR3 is TGTGCCAGCAGTCATCCCTATGGCTACACCTTC. Amino acid sequence: CASSHPYGYTF.

This chain's CDR3 is CASSQGAGGYSGNTIYF. The CDR3 nucleotides are TGCGCCAGCAGCCAAGGGGCGGGAGGTTACTCTGGAAACACCATATATTTT. The chain recombines TRBV4-3 with TRBJ1-3; D remains ambiguous. Trimming shortened V by 1 base and J by 0 bases, and 13 bases separated the two germline ends. CDR3 size: 17 residues. Germline V lookup: CDR1 LGHNA, CDR2 YSLEER.

The chain combines TRBV6-5 with TRBJ2-7, with 7 bases matching TRBD1. The germline V gene encodes CDR1 MNHEY and CDR2 SVGAGI. V shed 6 bases, J shed 2 bases, and the junction held 10 bases outside the gene matches. This CDR3 region has 15 residues. Written as DNA, the CDR3 is TGTGCCAGCAGCCCACCTTCGACAGGGACCTACGAGCAGTACTTC. As protein: CASSPPSTGTYEQYF.

This chain links TRBV4-3 with TRBJ1-3; possible D gene TRBD1, 5 bases. This CDR3 is 15 amino acids long. Per the germline V gene, CDR1 is LGHNA and CDR2 is YSLEER. V lost 3 bases, J lost 0 bases, and 9 bases lay in between. The CDR3, as DNA: TGCGCCAGCAGCCAGGATGACAGCTCTGGAAACACCATATATTTT. Translating it yields CASSQDDSSGNTIYF.

The CDR3 protein is CASSRSGTLSNEQFF. As DNA, the CDR3 is TGTGCCAGTAGTAGAAGCGGGACTCTTTCCAATGAGCAGTTCTTC. V and J are TRBV19 and TRBJ2-1, with 7 bases lining up with TRBD2. The CDR3 is 15 amino acids. CDR1 LNHDA and CDR2 SQIVND come from the germline V gene (reference sequence). V trimming: 4 bases; J trimming: 6 bases; junction bases outside the gene matches: 9. Full variable domain (remainder filled in from reference TRBV19 and TRBJ2-1): DGGITQSPKYLFRKEGQNVTLSCEQNLNHDAMYWYRQDPGQGLRLIYYSQIVNDFQKGDIAEGYSVSREKKESFPLTVTSAQKNPTAFYLCASSRSGTLSNEQFFGPGTRLTVL.

The V and J genes are TRBV19 and TRBJ2-6; D not resolved. CDR1 is LNHDA, CDR2 SQIVND, per germline (reference sequence). This CDR3 has 17 amino acids. Between the trimmed V and J ends, which lost 8 bases and 1 base, there was a span of 18 bases. In DNA, the CDR3 is TGTGCCAGTGAGGATACGGCCCATCGTTCTGGGGCCAACGTCCTGACTTTC. Translating it yields CASEDTAHRSGANVLTF.

This clone came up a few times. V and J are TRBV28 and TRBJ1-2, with D perhaps TRBD1 (6 bases). The CDR3 length is 15 residues. The V gene's germline CDR1 is MDHEN and CDR2 SYDVKM. V lost 2 bases and J lost 5, with 15 bases in between. The CDR3 region is CASSLLQGSGYGYTF. The CDR3, as DNA: TGTGCCAGCAGTTTACTACAGGGCAGTGGGTATGGCTACACCTTC.

CDR3 in DNA: TGTGCCTGGGGGGGCAGGGGTGCCTATGGCTACACCTTC. Translating it yields CAWGGRGAYGYTF. The rearrangement joins TRBV30 to TRBJ1-2, with D perhaps TRBD1 (6 bases). Between the trimmed V and J ends, which lost 5 bases and 4 bases, there was a span of 14 bases. This CDR3 region has 13 residues. The germline V gene encodes CDR1 GTSNPN and CDR2 SVGIG (reference sequence).

This sequence joins TRBV29-1 and TRBJ1-1, with 8 bases that match TRBD1. Germline V lookup: CDR1 SQVTM, CDR2 ANQGSEA. The CDR3 is 13 amino acids. V was clipped by 8 bases and J by 5 bases; unmatched bases: 10. The CDR3 coding sequence is TGCAGCTCATCACAGGGGGAAGGGACTGAAGCTTTCTTT. It specifies CSSSQGEGTEAFF.

The genes are TRBV27 and TRBJ1-5, with 9 bases lining up with TRBD1. The CDR3 has 15 amino acids. J was trimmed by 1 base and V by 6 bases; bases with no gene match: 4. Germline assignment: CDR1 MNHEY and CDR2 SMNVEV (reference sequence). CDR3 loop: CASSRGQGSNQPQHF. The CDR3 region has the DNA TGTGCCAGCAGCAGGGGACAGGGAAGCAATCAGCCCCAGCATTTT.

Only a few counts were recorded for this clone. Written as DNA, the CDR3 is TGTGCCAGCAGCTTGGCCGCCGTTGCCAGGCATGGCTACACCTTC. Translating it yields CASSLAAVARHGYTF. The gene calls are TRBV5-6 and TRBJ1-2; D is uncertain. Germline values: CDR1 SGHDT, CDR2 YYEEEE. CDR3 length equals 15 residues. Trimming pared 0 bases from V and 6 bases from J, leaving 15 bases between.

This clone has a single count. J is TRBJ2-3 and V is TRBV7-9; 11 bases match TRBD2. Germline loops: CDR1 SEHNR, CDR2 FQNEAQ (reference sequence). This CDR3 is built from 17 residues. Trimming removed 3 bases from V and 0 bases from J; junction bases left unmatched: 5. The CDR3 DNA reads as TGTGCCAGCAGCTTTCTTCGGACTAGCGGGAGCACAGATACGCAGTATTTT. It translates to CASSFLRTSGSTDTQYF.

The genes are TRBV12-5 and TRBJ2-2, with 7 bases matching TRBD1. In germline, CDR1 is LGHNT, CDR2 FRNRAP. The V segment lost 0 bases and the J segment 4 bases; nucleotides outside the gene matches: 5. CDR3 length: 16 residues. The CDR3 here is CASGLVLTGSTGELFF. Here the CDR3 DNA reads TGTGCTAGTGGTTTGGTATTGACAGGGAGCACCGGGGAGCTGTTTTTT.

This clone was counted once. This rearrangement joins TRBV7-7 to TRBJ1-5; D remains ambiguous. CDR1 and CDR2 (germline): SSHAT, FNYEAQ (reference sequence). Trimming left V 1 base short and J 4 bases short, with 5 bases between. This CDR3 has 13 residues. For the CDR3, the DNA is TGTGCCAGCAGCTTAGGGCCGAATCAGCCCCAGCATTTT. The encoded protein is CASSLGPNQPQHF.